One and the same sample provided the 17 T cell receptor beta chains below, sequenced in a study of blood T cell repertoires in COVID-19. This table comes from immunoSEQ multiplex PCR, and its TCRdb copy is limited to in-frame clones, with some not included. The data show 200,000 or so clones, 75% to 90% seen once. The sequencing sample was made of PBMCs or T cells enriched from blood (not recorded which). The source of these receptors is a young woman in a cohort exposed to, infected with or recovered from COVID-19 (not recorded which).

This chain uses TRBV11-3 with TRBJ1-2; tentative D call: TRBD1 (5 bases). The CDR3 runs 15 residues. Germline V gene sequence: CDR1 SGHNT, CDR2 YENEEA. Trimming left V 3 bases short and J 5 bases short, with 16 bases between. CDR3 DNA: TGTGCCAGCAGCTTGGGGGAGGGGCGCCGGTATGGCTACACCTTC. Protein product: CASSLGEGRRYGYTF.

The rearrangement uses TRBV30 and TRBJ2-2; possible D gene TRBD2, 5 bases. Germline loops: CDR1 GTSNPN, CDR2 SVGIG (reference sequence). Between the trimmed V and J ends, which lost 4 bases and 0 bases, there was a span of 9 bases. CDR3 length equals 14 residues. CDR3: CAWIHSANTGELFF. CDR3 nucleotide sequence: TGTGCCTGGATACATAGCGCGAACACCGGGGAGCTGTTTTTT.

The chain combines TRBV20-1 with TRBJ1-4, with D maybe TRBD1 (6 bases). Germline V gene data show CDR1 as DFQATT and CDR2 as SNEGSKA (reference sequence). This CDR3 is 16 amino acids long. Deletions cut 3 bases from V and 11 bases from J, with 25 bases between. The CDR3 nucleotides read TGCAGTGCTAGTTTTACAGGGCGTCGGTGGTCGGAGAAACTGTTTTTT. It is translated as CSASFTGRRWSEKLFF.

The genes are TRBV5-1 and TRBJ1-1; TRBD1 aligns across 10 bases. CDR3 length: 17 amino acids. Germline CDR1 reads SGHRS; CDR2 reads YFSETQ. V shed 1 base and J 1 base; nucleotides not matched to a gene: 7. CDR3 DNA sequence: TGCGCCAGCAGCTTGTTGGTGACAGGGGGCGGGAACACTGAAGCTTTCTTT. Its protein product is CASSLLVTGGGNTEAFF.

This clone was recorded once. The chain links TRBV28 to TRBJ2-3; D possibly corresponds to TRBD2 (6 bases). The germline V and J ends were trimmed by 4 bases and 1 base, with 9 bases remaining between them. This CDR3 comprises 14 residues. The germline V gene encodes CDR1 MDHEN and CDR2 SYDVKM. DNA of the CDR3: TGTGCCAGCAGTTCCGGGGAGGGCACAGATACGCAGTATTTT. Its protein product is CASSSGEGTDTQYF.

For the CDR3, the DNA is TGCGCCAGCAGCCACCCGGGACAGATTAACTATGGCTACACCTTC. Its protein product is CASSHPGQINYGYTF. The chain employs TRBV5-1 and TRBJ1-2, with 7 bases lining up with TRBD1. V lost 4 bases, J lost 1 base, and 7 bases stayed unmatched. Germline V gene lookup returns CDR1 SGHRS and CDR2 YFSETQ. The CDR3 contains 15 residues.

The rearrangement joins TRBV15 to TRBJ1-5, with TRBD1 identical over 7 bases. This CDR3 comprises 17 residues. Germline trimming cut 3 bases from V and 2 bases from J; bases unmatched to any gene: 10. CDR1 is LNHNV, CDR2 YYDKDF, per germline (reference sequence). CDR3 coding DNA: TGTGCCACCAGCAGCGAATACAGGGGTGAAGGCAATCAGCCCCAGCATTTT. Translated: CATSSEYRGEGNQPQHF.

This chain joins TRBV7-3 and TRBJ2-1, with 7 bases aligning to TRBD1. CDR1 SGHTA and CDR2 FQGTGA come from the germline V gene. V was pared by 5 bases and J by 2 bases, with 6 bases of the junction left unmatched. The CDR3 is 15 amino acids. CDR3 DNA: TGTGCCAGCAGCCCTGGGACAGCCCCCTACAATGAGCAGTTCTTC. This gives the protein CASSPGTAPYNEQFF. Full variable domain (remainder filled in from reference TRBV7-3 and TRBJ2-1): GAGVSQTPSNKVTEKGKYVELRCDPISGHTALYWYRQSLGQGPEFLIYFQGTGAADDSGLPNDRFFAVRPEGSVSTLKIQRTERGDSAVYLCASSPGTAPYNEQFFGPGTRLTVL.

Points on this clone: This sample also contains other DNA sequences that code for the same CDR3. The chain recombines TRBV3-1 (or the pseudogene TRBV3-2) with TRBJ1-1; 9 bases are a match to TRBD1. V was clipped by 5 bases and J by 3 bases; unmatched bases: 4. Germline CDR1 is LGHDT and CDR2 is YNNKEL (reference sequence). The CDR3 has 14 amino acids. CDR3 amino acids: CASSARDRDTEAFF. As DNA, the CDR3 is TGTGCCAGCAGCGCGCGGGACAGGGACACTGAAGCTTTCTTT.

The rearrangement links TRBV19 to TRBJ1-6; tentative D call: TRBD1 (6 bases). Germline lookup yields CDR1 LNHDA and CDR2 SQIVND (reference sequence). There are 12 residues in the CDR3. V was trimmed by 4 bases and J by 10 bases, leaving 8 bases between them. CDR3 DNA sequence: TGTGCCAGTAGTAAGCAGGGGTCACCCCTCCACTTT. Its translation: CASSKQGSPLHF.

This sequence joins TRBV27 and TRBJ1-5; D possibly corresponds to TRBD1 (6 bases). V lost 7 bases and J 6 bases, leaving 16 bases between the germline ends. The CDR3 runs to 14 residues. The V gene's germline CDR1 is MNHEY and CDR2 SMNVEV (reference sequence). CDR3 sequence: CASTPGDMSQPQHF. The CDR3 DNA reads as TGTGCCAGCACACCTGGGGACATGAGTCAGCCCCAGCATTTT.

The chain joins TRBV7-6 to TRBJ2-3; 10 bases fit TRBD2. J lost 4 bases, V lost 5 bases, and 3 bases had no gene match. Germline V gene data show CDR1 as SGHVS and CDR2 as FNYEAQ. The CDR3 covers 14 residues. CDR3 loop: CASSPGLASDTQYF. CDR3 DNA: TGTGCCAGCAGCCCGGGACTAGCGTCAGATACGCAGTATTTT.

The gene calls are TRBV19 and TRBJ1-1, with D possibly TRBD1 on 6 matching bases. The CDR3 runs 16 residues. Between the trimmed V and J ends, which lost 6 bases and 2 bases, there was a span of 19 bases. Germline assignment: CDR1 LNHDA and CDR2 SQIVND (reference sequence). CDR3 DNA: TGTGCCAGTAGCCCCAGCTGGGGGCTAAGTAACACTGAAGCTTTCTTT. Translating gives CASSPSWGLSNTEAFF. Drawing the rest from reference TRBV19 and TRBJ1-1, the complete variable domain is DGGITQSPKYLFRKEGQNVTLSCEQNLNHDAMYWYRQDPGQGLRLIYYSQIVNDFQKGDIAEGYSVSREKKESFPLTVTSAQKNPTAFYLCASSPSWGLSNTEAFFGQGTRLTVV.

The CDR3 loop reads CASSGDSGEKLFF. The CDR3 bases are TGTGCCAGCTCAGGGGATAGCGGTGAAAAACTGTTTTTT. The rearrangement uses TRBV18 and TRBJ1-4, with no clear D. Trimming stripped 5 bases from V and 7 bases from J, with 11 bases between. Looked up from germline, CDR1 is KGHSH and CDR2 is LQKENI. CDR3 length equals 13 residues.

V and J are TRBV6-5 and TRBJ2-1, with 13 bases that match TRBD2. The CDR3 is 15 amino acids. The germline gives CDR1 MNHEY, CDR2 SVGAGI. Trimming removed 0 bases from V and 9 bases from J; junction bases left unmatched: 2. CDR3 loop: CASSYSRLAGGEQFF. The DNA for the CDR3 is TGTGCCAGCAGTTACTCCCGACTAGCGGGAGGTGAGCAGTTCTTC.

The gene calls are TRBV7-3 and TRBJ1-1; unclear D gene. The CDR3 extends over 13 amino acids. The germline V and J ends were trimmed by 5 bases and 1 base, with 8 bases remaining between them. Looked up from germline, CDR1 is SGHTA and CDR2 is FQGTGA. CDR3 loop: CASSLTKNTEAFF. The CDR3 region has the DNA TGTGCCAGCAGCCTGACAAAGAACACTGAAGCTTTCTTT.

This clone was counted a single time. V and J are TRBV27 and TRBJ2-5; TRBD1 is a possible D gene (6 bases). The germline V gene has CDR1 MNHEY and CDR2 SMNVEV (reference sequence). The CDR3 contains 15 residues. V was cut by 2 bases and J by 5 bases, with 15 bases left in between. The DNA for the CDR3 is TGTGCCAGCAGTTTAGTCCGGGACAAAGGGGAGACCCAGTACTTC. Its protein product is CASSLVRDKGETQYF.